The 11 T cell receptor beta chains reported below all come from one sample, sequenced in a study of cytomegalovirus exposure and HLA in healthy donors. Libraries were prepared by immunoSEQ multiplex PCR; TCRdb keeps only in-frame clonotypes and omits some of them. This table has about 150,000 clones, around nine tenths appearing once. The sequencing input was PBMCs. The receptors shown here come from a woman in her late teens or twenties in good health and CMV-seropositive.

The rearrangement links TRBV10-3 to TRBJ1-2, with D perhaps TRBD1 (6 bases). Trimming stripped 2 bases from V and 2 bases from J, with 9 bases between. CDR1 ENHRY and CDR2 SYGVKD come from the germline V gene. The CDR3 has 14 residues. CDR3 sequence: CAISEEDRNYGYTF. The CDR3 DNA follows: TGTGCCATCAGTGAGGAAGACAGGAACTATGGCTACACCTTC.

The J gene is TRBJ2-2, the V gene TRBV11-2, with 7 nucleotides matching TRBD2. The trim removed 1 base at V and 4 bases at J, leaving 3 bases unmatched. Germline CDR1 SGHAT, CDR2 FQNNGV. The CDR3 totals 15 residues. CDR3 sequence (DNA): TGTGCCAGCAGCTTAGGGCCGGGGGGCACCGGGGAGCTGTTTTTT. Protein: CASSLGPGGTGELFF.

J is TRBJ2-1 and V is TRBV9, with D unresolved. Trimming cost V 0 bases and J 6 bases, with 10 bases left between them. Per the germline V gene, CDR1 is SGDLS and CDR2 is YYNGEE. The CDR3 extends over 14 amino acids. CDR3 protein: CASSVVVSSNEQFF. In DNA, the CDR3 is TGTGCCAGCAGCGTAGTTGTTAGCAGCAATGAGCAGTTCTTC. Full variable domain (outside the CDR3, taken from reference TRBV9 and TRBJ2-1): DSGVTQTPKHLITATGQRVTLRCSPRSGDLSVYWYQQSLDQGLQFLIQYYNGEERAKGNILERFSAQQFPDLHSELNLSSLELGDSALYFCASSVVVSSNEQFFGPGTRLTVL.

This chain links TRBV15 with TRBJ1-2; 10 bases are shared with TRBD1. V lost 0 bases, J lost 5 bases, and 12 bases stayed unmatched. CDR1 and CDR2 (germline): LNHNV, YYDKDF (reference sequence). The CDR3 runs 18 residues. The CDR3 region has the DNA TGTGCCACCAGCAGAGATTGGGACAGGGGCGATTTGGGTTATGGCTACACCTTC. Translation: CATSRDWDRGDLGYGYTF.

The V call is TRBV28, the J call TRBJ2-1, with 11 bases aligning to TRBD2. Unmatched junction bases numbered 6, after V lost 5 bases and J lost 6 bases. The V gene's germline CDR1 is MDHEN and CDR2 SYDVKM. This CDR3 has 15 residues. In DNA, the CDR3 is TGTGCCAGCAGTCTACTAGCGGGAGCTCCCAATGAGCAGTTCTTC. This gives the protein CASSLLAGAPNEQFF.

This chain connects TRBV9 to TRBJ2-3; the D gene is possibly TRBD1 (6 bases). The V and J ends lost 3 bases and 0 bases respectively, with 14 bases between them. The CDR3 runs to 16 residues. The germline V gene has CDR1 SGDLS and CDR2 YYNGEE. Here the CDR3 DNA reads TGTGCCAGCAGCGGACCCAGGGGTACTAGCACAGATACGCAGTATTTT. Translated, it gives CASSGPRGTSTDTQYF.

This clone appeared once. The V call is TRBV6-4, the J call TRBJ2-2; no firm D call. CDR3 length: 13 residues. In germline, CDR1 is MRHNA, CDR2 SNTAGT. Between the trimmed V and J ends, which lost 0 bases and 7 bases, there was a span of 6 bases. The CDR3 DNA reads TGTGCCAGCAGTGACTCCTATGGCGGGGAGCTGTTTTTT. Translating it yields CASSDSYGGELFF.

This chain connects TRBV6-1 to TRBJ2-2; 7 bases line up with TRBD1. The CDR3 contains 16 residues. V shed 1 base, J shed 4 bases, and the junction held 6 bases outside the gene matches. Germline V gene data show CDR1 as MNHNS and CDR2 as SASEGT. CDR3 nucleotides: TGTGCCAGCAGTGAAGGGGTTAGGGGGCGCACCGGGGAGCTGTTTTTT. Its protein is CASSEGVRGRTGELFF.

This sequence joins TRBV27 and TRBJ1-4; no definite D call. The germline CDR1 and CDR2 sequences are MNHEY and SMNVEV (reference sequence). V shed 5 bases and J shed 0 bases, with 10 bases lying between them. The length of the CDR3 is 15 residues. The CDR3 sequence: CASSVRHSTNEKLFF. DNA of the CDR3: TGTGCCAGCAGTGTCAGACACTCAACTAATGAAAAACTGTTTTTT.

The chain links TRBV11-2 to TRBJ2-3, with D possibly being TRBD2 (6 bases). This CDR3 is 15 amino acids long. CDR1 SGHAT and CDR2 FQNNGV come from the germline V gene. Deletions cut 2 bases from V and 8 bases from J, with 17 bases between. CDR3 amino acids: CASSLYPGGPGTQYF. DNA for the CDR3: TGTGCCAGCAGCTTATATCCCGGAGGGCCCGGTACGCAGTATTTT.

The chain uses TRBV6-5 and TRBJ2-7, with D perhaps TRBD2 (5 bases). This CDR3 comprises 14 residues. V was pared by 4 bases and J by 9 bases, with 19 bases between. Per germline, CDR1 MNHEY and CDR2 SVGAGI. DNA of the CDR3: TGTGCCAGCAGTTTTGGCCAGCCCCGGGATCGGCAGTACTTC. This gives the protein CASSFGQPRDRQYF.